This entry is about one TCR beta chain. Its antigen remains unidentified. V shed 5 bases and J 5 bases; nucleotides not matched to a gene: 13. The CDR3 has 16 amino acids. Germline values: CDR1 MNHEY, CDR2 SMNVEV (reference sequence). This sample is drawn from a study of T cell responses to AZD1222 COVID-19 vaccine. Generated by immunoSEQ multiplex PCR, the TCRdb table keeps only in-frame clones and is missing some. The data contain roughly 71,000 clones, 85% of them singletons. General observations from the study: Without day 14 samples, only post-peak T cell repertoires were studied.

This receptor was taken from an adult in good health. This chain links TRBV27 with TRBJ1-2; 8 bases line up with TRBD1. The sample in question was peripheral blood, obtained on day 0 of AZD1222 vaccination. The CDR3 spells CASSTRTGIGGYGYTF. CDR3 bases: TGTGCCAGCAGTACACGGACAGGGATCGGCGGGTATGGCTACACCTTC.